One and the same sample provided the 21 T cell receptor beta chains below, sequenced in a study of blood T cell repertoires in COVID-19. The repertoire was sequenced with immunoSEQ multiplex PCR; TCRdb's copy has only in-frame clones and lacks some. The sample includes some 180,000 clones, roughly four fifths of them seen just once. The sequencing input was peripheral blood. Every receptor here comes from an elderly woman with acute or convalescent COVID-19.

The genes are TRBV9 and TRBJ1-4; no clear D gene. The CDR3 runs 14 residues. Germline CDR1 reads SGDLS; CDR2 reads YYNGEE. Deletions cut 0 bases from V and 8 bases from J, with 11 bases between. CDR3 protein: CASSVGEAGEKLFF. DNA for the CDR3: TGTGCCAGCAGCGTAGGGGAGGCTGGCGAAAAACTGTTTTTT.

The V call is TRBV11-2, the J call TRBJ2-7, with D unresolved. Per the germline V gene, CDR1 is SGHAT and CDR2 is FQNNGV. The length of the CDR3 is 15 residues. V lost 0 bases and J lost 5, with 14 bases in between. CDR3 sequence (DNA): TGTGCCAGCAGCTTAGATCCCGCTTGGCGGAACGAGCAGTACTTC. This encodes CASSLDPAWRNEQYF. Full variable domain (remainder filled in from reference TRBV11-2 and TRBJ2-7): EAGVAQSPRYKIIEKRQSVAFWCNPISGHATLYWYQQILGQGPKLLIQFQNNGVVDDSQLPKDRFSAERLKGVDSTLKIQPAKLEDSAVYLCASSLDPAWRNEQYFGPGTRLTVT.

The chain carries TRBV7-8 and TRBJ1-1; D uncertain. V gave up 0 bases and J gave up 4 bases, with 9 bases separating them. Germline V gene lookup returns CDR1 SGHVS and CDR2 FQNEAQ. The CDR3 extends over 14 amino acids. In DNA, the CDR3 is TGTGCCAGCAGCTTAGCTGAGGGTCTCACTGAAGCTTTCTTT. Protein product: CASSLAEGLTEAFF.

In its sample, this clone was seen a few times. The chain employs TRBV19 and TRBJ2-5; 8 bases fit TRBD2. There are 13 residues in the CDR3. Germline V gene lookup returns CDR1 LNHDA and CDR2 SQIVND (reference sequence). With 4 bases clipped from V and 7 bases from J, the junction kept 5 bases outside the gene matches. CDR3 in amino acids: CASSRAGDGTQYF. The DNA for the CDR3 is TGTGCCAGTAGTAGAGCGGGGGATGGGACCCAGTACTTC.

This rearrangement joins TRBV27 to TRBJ2-1; D may be TRBD2 (6 bases). The CDR3 length is 16 residues. Germline CDR1 reads MNHEY; CDR2 reads SMNVEV (reference sequence). Trimming took 5 bases from V and 1 from J, leaving 15 bases between them. The CDR3 DNA reads as TGTGCCAGCAGTCCCTTCCGGGGGATATCCTACAATGAGCAGTTCTTC. Its translation is CASSPFRGISYNEQFF.

This clone showed up just a few times. This rearrangement joins TRBV10-3 to TRBJ1-4, with D possibly TRBD1 on 5 matching bases. Trimming took 4 bases from V and 3 from J, leaving 12 bases between them. CDR3 length: 15 amino acids. Germline V CDR1 and CDR2: ENHRY, SYGVKD. As DNA, the CDR3 is TGTGCCATCAGTGCGGGGGATAGTGCTAATGAAAAACTGTTTTTT. Protein: CAISAGDSANEKLFF.

The chain joins TRBV2 to TRBJ2-7, with TRBD2 matching 8 bases. This CDR3 region has 14 residues. V shed 1 base, J shed 5 bases, and the junction held 4 bases outside the gene matches. Germline CDR1 SNHLY, CDR2 FYNNEI. The CDR3 bases are TGTGCCAGCAGTGAAGGGGGCGGGAGGAACGAGCAGTACTTC. Translated: CASSEGGGRNEQYF.

This rearrangement joins TRBV4-2 to TRBJ1-3; D may be TRBD1 (6 bases). Looked up from germline, CDR1 is LGHNA and CDR2 is YNFKEQ. The CDR3 loop spans 16 amino acids. The germline V and J ends were trimmed by 3 bases and 0 bases, with 12 bases remaining between them. CDR3 nucleotides: TGTGCCAGCAGCCAGGAGACAGGTTCCTCTGGAAACACCATATATTTT. Its protein is CASSQETGSSGNTIYF.

The gene calls are TRBV27 and TRBJ2-2; 10 nucleotides line up with TRBD2. With 4 bases clipped from V and 0 bases from J, the junction kept 5 bases outside the gene matches. Per the germline V gene, CDR1 is MNHEY and CDR2 is SMNVEV (reference sequence). CDR3 size: 17 residues. The CDR3 protein is CASSYIAGGANTGELFF. The CDR3 coding sequence is TGTGCCAGCAGTTATATAGCGGGAGGAGCGAACACCGGGGAGCTGTTTTTT.

The rearrangement uses TRBV6-6 and TRBJ1-1; D is uncertain. The CDR3 totals 14 residues. Trimming stripped 2 bases from V and 6 bases from J, with 13 bases between. Germline CDR1 reads MNHNY; CDR2 reads SVGAGI (reference sequence). The CDR3 region is CASSYEEPSAEAFF. DNA for the CDR3: TGTGCCAGCAGTTACGAGGAACCATCGGCTGAAGCTTTCTTT.

The chain has TRBV5-1 and TRBJ2-3; 9 nucleotides match TRBD2. Germline CDR1 is SGHRS and CDR2 is YFSETQ. The CDR3 extends over 17 amino acids. V lost 0 bases to trimming and J lost 3 bases; unmatched junction nucleotides: 8. DNA of the CDR3: TGCGCCAGCAGCTTGGAGGGCAGCGGGAGGCGAACAGATACGCAGTATTTT. This sequence encodes CASSLEGSGRRTDTQYF.

A remark on this clone: Other DNA sequences in the same sample also yield this CDR3. The chain uses TRBV28 and TRBJ1-1; 9 bases agree with TRBD1. The V gene's germline CDR1 is MDHEN and CDR2 SYDVKM. This CDR3 is built from 14 residues. V lost 3 bases, J lost 4 bases, and 3 bases stayed unmatched. The CDR3 protein is CASSFDRGGTEAFF. CDR3 DNA: TGTGCCAGCAGTTTCGACAGGGGGGGCACTGAAGCTTTCTTT. Filled out from reference TRBV28 and TRBJ1-1, the complete variable domain reads DVKVTQSSRYLVKRTGEKVFLECVQDMDHENMFWYRQDPGLGLRLIYFSYDVKMKEKGDIPEGYSVSREKKERFSLILESASTNQTSMYLCASSFDRGGTEAFFGQGTRLTVV.

This clone appeared once. CDR3 sequence reads: CASSQDAQDLRGYTF. In DNA form, the CDR3 reads TGCGCCAGCAGCCAAGATGCACAGGACCTTCGTGGCTACACCTTC. This chain uses TRBV4-1 with TRBJ1-2; a weak D match, TRBD1 (5 bases). V gave up 0 bases and J gave up 7 bases, with 15 bases separating them. The CDR3 covers 15 residues. Germline CDR1 and CDR2: MGHRA and YSYEKL.

The chain links TRBV18 to TRBJ2-7; 8 bases match TRBD1. CDR1 is KGHSH and CDR2 is LQKENI in the germline V gene. The junction had 5 bases not matched to a gene; V was cut back by 10 bases and J by 3 bases. The CDR3 runs to 12 residues. CDR3 region: CATGQGGYEQYF. The CDR3 DNA reads TGTGCCACCGGACAGGGTGGCTACGAGCAGTACTTC. The full variable domain, in which reference TRBV18 and TRBJ2-7 provide the parts outside the CDR3, is NAGVMQNPRHLVRRRGQEARLRCSPMKGHSHVYWYRQLPEEGLKFMVYLQKENIIDESGMPKERFSAEFPKEGPSILRIQQVVRGDSAAYFCATGQGGYEQYFGPGTRLTVT.

The rearrangement joins TRBV18 to TRBJ2-3; 13 bases line up with TRBD2. The V and J ends lost 6 bases and 1 base, in that order; junction bases with no gene match: 7. The CDR3 contains 17 residues. Germline V gives CDR1 KGHSH, CDR2 LQKENI. The CDR3 sequence: CASSFLGLAGRTDTQYF. The CDR3 DNA reads TGTGCCAGCTCGTTCTTGGGACTAGCGGGACGCACAGATACGCAGTATTTT.

The genes are TRBV29-1 and TRBJ2-1, with a weak D call TRBD1 (8 bases). This CDR3 contains 16 residues. Germline V lookup: CDR1 SQVTM, CDR2 ANQGSEA. V was trimmed by 7 bases and J by 7 bases, leaving 26 bases between them. This CDR3 is CSASDRVRDGGNEQFF. DNA for the CDR3: TGCAGCGCCTCGGACAGGGTAAGAGACGGGGGGAATGAGCAGTTCTTC.

The rearrangement links TRBV5-6 to TRBJ2-1, with TRBD1 matching 8 bases. Germline values: CDR1 SGHDT, CDR2 YYEEEE. The CDR3 contains 14 residues. The V and J ends lost 3 bases and 5 bases, in that order; junction bases with no gene match: 4. The CDR3 region is CASSYQGADNEQFF. The DNA for the CDR3 is TGTGCCAGCAGCTACCAGGGGGCGGACAATGAGCAGTTCTTC.

The gene calls are TRBV29-1 and TRBJ2-1; 8 bases agree with TRBD1. Germline V gene lookup returns CDR1 SQVTM and CDR2 ANQGSEA. The CDR3 runs to 14 residues. The V gene end was trimmed by 4 bases and the J gene end by 8 bases; junction bases not matched to a gene: 10. As DNA, the CDR3 is TGCAGCGTTGTTTTAGGACAGGGAGGCTATGAGCAGTTCTTC. Translated, it gives CSVVLGQGGYEQFF.

This chain joins TRBV5-4 and TRBJ2-7; tentative D call: TRBD2 (5 bases). The CDR3 is 16 residues long. V shed 3 bases and J shed 3 bases, with 19 bases lying between them. Germline assignment: CDR1 SGHNT and CDR2 YYREEE (reference sequence). The CDR3 loop is CASSWFRPGFYYEQYF. The CDR3 DNA sequence: TGTGCCAGCAGCTGGTTCCGGCCGGGATTCTACTACGAGCAGTACTTC.

The chain couples TRBV6-2 or TRBV6-3 to TRBJ2-1; D is undetermined. This CDR3 spans 15 amino acids. The V gene's germline CDR1 is MNHEY and CDR2 SVGEGT. The ends were cut back, 7 bases at V and 8 bases at J, with 21 bases in the middle. The CDR3 nucleotides are TGTGCCAGCACCCCGATAATGGCGGCCTGGGATGAGCAGTTCTTC. This translates into CASTPIMAAWDEQFF.

The chain links TRBV7-9 to TRBJ1-1; D remains unclear. Germline-derived CDR1 and CDR2 are SEHNR and FQNEAQ (reference sequence). The CDR3 length is 15 residues. The germline V and J ends were trimmed by 1 base and 1 base, with 10 bases remaining between them. The CDR3 spells CASSLEWARNTEAFF. CDR3 sequence (DNA): TGTGCCAGCAGCTTAGAGTGGGCCAGGAACACTGAAGCTTTCTTT.